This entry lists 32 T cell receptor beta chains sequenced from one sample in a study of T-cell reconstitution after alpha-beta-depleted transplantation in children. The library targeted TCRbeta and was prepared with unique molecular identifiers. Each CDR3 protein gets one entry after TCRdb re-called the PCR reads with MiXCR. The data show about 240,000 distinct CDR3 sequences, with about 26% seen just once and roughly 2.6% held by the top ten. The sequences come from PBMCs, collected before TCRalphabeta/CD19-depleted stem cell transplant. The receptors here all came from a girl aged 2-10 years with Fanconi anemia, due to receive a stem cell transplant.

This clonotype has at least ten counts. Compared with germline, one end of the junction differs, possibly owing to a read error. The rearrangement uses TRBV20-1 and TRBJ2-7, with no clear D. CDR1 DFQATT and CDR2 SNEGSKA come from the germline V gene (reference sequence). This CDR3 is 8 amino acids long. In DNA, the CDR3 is TGCAGTGCTAATTGGCCTAGCTTC. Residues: CSANWPSF.

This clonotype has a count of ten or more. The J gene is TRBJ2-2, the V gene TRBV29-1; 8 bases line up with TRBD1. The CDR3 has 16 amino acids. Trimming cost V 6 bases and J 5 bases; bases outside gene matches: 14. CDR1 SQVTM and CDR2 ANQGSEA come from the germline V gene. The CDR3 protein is CSVQSPTGVKTGELFF. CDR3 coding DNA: TGCAGCGTCCAGAGCCCGACAGGGGTAAAGACCGGGGAGCTGTTTTTT.

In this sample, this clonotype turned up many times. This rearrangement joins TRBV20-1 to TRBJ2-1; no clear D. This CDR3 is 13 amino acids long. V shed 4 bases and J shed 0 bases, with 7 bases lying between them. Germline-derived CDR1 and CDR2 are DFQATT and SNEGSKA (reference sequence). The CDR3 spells CSATPLSYNEQFF. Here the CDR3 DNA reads TGCAGTGCTACCCCGCTCTCCTACAATGAGCAGTTCTTC.

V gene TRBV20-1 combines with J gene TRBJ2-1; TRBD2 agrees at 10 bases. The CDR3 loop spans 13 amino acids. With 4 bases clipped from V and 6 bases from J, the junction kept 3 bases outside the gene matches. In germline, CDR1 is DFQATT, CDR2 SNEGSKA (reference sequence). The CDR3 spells CSATSGGVNEQFF. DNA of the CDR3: TGCAGTGCTACTAGCGGGGGCGTCAATGAGCAGTTCTTC.

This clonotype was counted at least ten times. The CDR3 sequence is CSARDASGRANTVSYEQYF. CDR3 nucleotides: TGCAGTGCTAGAGATGCTAGCGGGAGGGCCAATACGGTCTCCTACGAGCAGTACTTC. The rearrangement joins TRBV20-1 to TRBJ2-7; 12 bases align to TRBD2. The CDR3 covers 19 residues. The germline V gene encodes CDR1 DFQATT and CDR2 SNEGSKA (reference sequence). Trimming cost V 0 bases and J 0 bases; bases outside gene matches: 12.

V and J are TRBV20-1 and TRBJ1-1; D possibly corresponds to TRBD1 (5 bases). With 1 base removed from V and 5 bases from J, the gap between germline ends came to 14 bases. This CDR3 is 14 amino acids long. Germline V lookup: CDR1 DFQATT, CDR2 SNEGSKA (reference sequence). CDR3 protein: CSARVRGRGTEAFF. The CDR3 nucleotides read TGCAGTGCTAGAGTAAGGGGACGAGGGACTGAAGCTTTCTTT.

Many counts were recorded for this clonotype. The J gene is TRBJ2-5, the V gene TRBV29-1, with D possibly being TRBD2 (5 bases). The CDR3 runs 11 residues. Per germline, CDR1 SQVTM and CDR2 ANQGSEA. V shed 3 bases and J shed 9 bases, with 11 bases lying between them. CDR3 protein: CSVDAVGAQYF. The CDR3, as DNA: TGCAGCGTTGACGCGGTCGGGGCCCAGTACTTC.

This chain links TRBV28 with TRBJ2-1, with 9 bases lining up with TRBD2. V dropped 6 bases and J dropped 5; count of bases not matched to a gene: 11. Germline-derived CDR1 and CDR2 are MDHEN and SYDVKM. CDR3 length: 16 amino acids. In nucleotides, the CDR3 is TGTGCCAGCAGGACTAGCGGCAGGGGACGCAACAATGAGCAGTTCTTC. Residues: CASRTSGRGRNNEQFF.

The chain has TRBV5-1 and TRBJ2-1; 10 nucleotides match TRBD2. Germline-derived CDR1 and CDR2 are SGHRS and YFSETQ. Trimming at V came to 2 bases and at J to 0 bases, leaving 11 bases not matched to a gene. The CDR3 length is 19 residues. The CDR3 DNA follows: TGCGCCAGCAGCTTCGCCCTAGCGGGAGTCCCCAGCTCCTACAATGAGCAGTTCTTC. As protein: CASSFALAGVPSSYNEQFF.

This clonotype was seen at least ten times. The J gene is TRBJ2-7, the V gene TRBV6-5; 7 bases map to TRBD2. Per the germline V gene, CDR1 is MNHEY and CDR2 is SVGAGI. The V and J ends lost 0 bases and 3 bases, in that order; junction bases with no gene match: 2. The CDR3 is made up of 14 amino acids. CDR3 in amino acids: CASSYSTGGYEQYF. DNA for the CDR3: TGTGCCAGCAGTTACTCGACGGGGGGCTACGAGCAGTACTTC.

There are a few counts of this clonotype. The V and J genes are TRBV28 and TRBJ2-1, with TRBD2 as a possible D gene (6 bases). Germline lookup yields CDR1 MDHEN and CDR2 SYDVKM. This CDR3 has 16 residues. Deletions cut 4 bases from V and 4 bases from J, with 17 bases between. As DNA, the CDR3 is TGTGCCAGCAGTTATCAGGGAGGCCCCTCGTACAATGAGCAGTTCTTC. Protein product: CASSYQGGPSYNEQFF. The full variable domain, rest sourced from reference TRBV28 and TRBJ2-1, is DVKVTQSSRYLVKRTGEKVFLECVQDMDHENMFWYRQDPGLGLRLIYFSYDVKMKEKGDIPEGYSVSREKKERFSLILESASTNQTSMYLCASSYQGGPSYNEQFFGPGTRLTVL.

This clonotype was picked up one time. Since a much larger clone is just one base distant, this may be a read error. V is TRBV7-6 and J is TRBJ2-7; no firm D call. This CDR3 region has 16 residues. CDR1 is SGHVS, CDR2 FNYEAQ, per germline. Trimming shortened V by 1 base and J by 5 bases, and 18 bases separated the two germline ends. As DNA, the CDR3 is TGTGCCAGCAGCTTAGTTTCTGGGGTTATACCCGACGAGCAGTACTTC. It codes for CASSLVSGVIPDEQYF.

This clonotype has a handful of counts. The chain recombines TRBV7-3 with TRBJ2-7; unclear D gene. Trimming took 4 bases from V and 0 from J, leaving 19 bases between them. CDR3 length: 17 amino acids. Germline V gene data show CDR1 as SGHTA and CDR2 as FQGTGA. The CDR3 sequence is CASSSSGTGRSSYEQYF. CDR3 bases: TGTGCCAGCAGCTCCTCCGGTACGGGTCGAAGCTCCTACGAGCAGTACTTC.

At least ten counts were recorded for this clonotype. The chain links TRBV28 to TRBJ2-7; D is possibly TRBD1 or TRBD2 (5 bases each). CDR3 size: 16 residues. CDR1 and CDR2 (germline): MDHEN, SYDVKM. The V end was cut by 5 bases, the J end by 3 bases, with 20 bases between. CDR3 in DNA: TGTGCCAGCAGTACAAGCTCCGGGACCACACTCTACGAGCAGTACTTC. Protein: CASSTSSGTTLYEQYF.

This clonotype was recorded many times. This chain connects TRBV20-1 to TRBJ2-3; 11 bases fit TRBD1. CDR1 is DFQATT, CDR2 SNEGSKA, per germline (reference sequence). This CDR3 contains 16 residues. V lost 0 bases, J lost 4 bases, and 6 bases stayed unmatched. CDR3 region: CSARDPRTGGADTQYF. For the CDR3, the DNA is TGCAGTGCTAGAGATCCTCGGACAGGGGGCGCAGATACGCAGTATTTT.

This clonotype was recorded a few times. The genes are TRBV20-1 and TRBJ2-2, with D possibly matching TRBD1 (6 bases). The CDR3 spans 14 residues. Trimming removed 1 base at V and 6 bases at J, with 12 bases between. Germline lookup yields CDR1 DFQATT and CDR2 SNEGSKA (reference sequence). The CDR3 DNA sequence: TGCAGTGCTAGAGTCTCAGGGGCGCCCGGGGAGCTGTTTTTT. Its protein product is CSARVSGAPGELFF.

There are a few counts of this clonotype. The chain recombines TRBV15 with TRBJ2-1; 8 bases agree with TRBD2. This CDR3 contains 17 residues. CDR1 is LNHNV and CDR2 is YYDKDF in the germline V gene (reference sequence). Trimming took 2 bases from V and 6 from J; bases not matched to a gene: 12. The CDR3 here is CATSRRAGGSGSNEQFF. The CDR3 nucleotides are TGTGCCACCAGCAGAAGGGCCGGGGGAAGCGGGAGCAATGAGCAGTTCTTC. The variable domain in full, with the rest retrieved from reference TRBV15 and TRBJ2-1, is DAMVIQNPRYQVTQFGKPVTLSCSQTLNHNVMYWYQQKSSQAPKLLFHYYDKDFNNEADTPDNFQSRRPNTSFCFLDIRSPGLGDTAMYLCATSRRAGGSGSNEQFFGPGTRLTVL.

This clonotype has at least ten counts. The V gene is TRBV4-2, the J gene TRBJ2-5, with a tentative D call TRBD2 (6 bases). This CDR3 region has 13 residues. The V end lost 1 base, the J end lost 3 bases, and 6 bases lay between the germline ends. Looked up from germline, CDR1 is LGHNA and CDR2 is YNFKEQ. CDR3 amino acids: CASSQGGEETQYF. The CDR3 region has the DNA TGTGCCAGCAGCCAAGGCGGGGAAGAGACCCAGTACTTC.

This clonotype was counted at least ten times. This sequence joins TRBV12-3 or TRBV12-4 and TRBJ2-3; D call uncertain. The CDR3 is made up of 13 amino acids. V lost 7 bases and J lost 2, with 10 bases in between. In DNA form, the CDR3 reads TGTGCCAGCAACCGAGCCCACACAGATACGCAGTATTTT. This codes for CASNRAHTDTQYF.

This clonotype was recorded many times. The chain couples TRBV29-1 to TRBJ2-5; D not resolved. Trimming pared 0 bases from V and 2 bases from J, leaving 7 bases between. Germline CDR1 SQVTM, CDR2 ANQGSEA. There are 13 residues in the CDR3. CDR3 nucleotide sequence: TGCAGCGTTGAAGAGGGCGTACAAGAGACCCAGTACTTC. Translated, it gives CSVEEGVQETQYF. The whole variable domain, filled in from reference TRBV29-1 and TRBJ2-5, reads SAVISQKPSRDICQRGTSLTIQCQVDSQVTMMFWYRQQPGQSLTLIATANQGSEATYESGFVIDKFPISRPNLTFSTLTVSNMSPEDSSIYLCSVEEGVQETQYFGPGTRLLVL.

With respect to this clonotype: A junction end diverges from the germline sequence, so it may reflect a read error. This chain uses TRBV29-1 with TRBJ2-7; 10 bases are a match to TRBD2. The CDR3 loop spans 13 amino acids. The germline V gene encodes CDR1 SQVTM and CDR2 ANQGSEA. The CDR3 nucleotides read TGCAGCGCTGAGGCTAGCGGGAGTTACGAACAGTACTTC. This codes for CSAEASGSYEQYF.

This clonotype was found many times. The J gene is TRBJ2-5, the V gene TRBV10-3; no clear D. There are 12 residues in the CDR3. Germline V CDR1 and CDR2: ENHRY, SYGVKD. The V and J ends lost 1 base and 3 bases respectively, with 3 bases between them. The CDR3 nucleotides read TGTGCCATCAGTGAGTTCGAAGAGACCCAGTACTTC. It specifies CAISEFEETQYF.

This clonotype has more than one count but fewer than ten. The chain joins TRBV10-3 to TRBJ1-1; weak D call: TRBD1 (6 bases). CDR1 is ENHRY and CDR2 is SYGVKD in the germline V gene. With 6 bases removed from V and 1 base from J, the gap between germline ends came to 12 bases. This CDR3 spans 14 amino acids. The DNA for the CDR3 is TGTGCCATCAGCTGGGACACCAGGAACACTGAAGCTTTCTTT. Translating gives CAISWDTRNTEAFF.

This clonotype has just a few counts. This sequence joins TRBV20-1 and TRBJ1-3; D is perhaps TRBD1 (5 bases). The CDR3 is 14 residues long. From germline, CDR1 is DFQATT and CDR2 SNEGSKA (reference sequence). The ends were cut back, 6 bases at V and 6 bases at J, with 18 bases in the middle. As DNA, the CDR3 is TGCAGTGCAGCCCCCCTGACAGAATTAAACACCATATATTTT. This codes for CSAAPLTELNTIYF.

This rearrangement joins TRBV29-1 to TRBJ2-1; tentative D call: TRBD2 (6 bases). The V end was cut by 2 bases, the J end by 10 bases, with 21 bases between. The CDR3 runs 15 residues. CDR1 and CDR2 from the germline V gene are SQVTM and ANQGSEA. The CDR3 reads CSVEFFLVRDSEQFF. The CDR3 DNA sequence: TGCAGCGTTGAATTTTTTCTGGTGCGGGACTCGGAGCAGTTCTTC.

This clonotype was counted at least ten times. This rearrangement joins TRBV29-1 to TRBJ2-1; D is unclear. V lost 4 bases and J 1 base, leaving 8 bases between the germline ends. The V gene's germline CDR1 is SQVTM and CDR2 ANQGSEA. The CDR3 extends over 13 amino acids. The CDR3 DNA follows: TGCAGCGTTGCCCTGGGATCCTACAATGAGCAGTTCTTC. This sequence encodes CSVALGSYNEQFF.

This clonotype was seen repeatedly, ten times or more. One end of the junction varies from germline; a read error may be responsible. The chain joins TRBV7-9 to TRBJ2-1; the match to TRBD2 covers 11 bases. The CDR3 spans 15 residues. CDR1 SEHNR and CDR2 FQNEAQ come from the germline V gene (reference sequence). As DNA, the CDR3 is TGTGCCAGCAGCGTAGCGGGAGGGAGCTACAATGAGCAGTTCTTC. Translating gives CASSVAGGSYNEQFF.

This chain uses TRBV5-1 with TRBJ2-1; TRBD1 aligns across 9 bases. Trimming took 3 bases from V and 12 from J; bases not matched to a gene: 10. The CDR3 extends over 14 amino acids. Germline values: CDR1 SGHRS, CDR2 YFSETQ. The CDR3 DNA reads TGCGCCAGCAGCTGGGGGGACAGGGTAGAAACGCAGTTCTTC. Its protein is CASSWGDRVETQFF. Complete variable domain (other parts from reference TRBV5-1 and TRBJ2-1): KAGVTQTPRYLIKTRGQQVTLSCSPISGHRSVSWYQQTPGQGLQFLFEYFSETQRNKGNFPGRFSGRQFSNSRSEMNVSTLELGDSALYLCASSWGDRVETQFFGPGTRLTVL.

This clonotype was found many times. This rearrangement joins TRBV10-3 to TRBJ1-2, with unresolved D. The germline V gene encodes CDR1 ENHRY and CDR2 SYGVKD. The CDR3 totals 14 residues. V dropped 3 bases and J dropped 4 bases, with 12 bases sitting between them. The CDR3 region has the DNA TGTGCCATCAGTGACCAAATACAGCCCTATGGCTACACCTTC. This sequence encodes CAISDQIQPYGYTF.

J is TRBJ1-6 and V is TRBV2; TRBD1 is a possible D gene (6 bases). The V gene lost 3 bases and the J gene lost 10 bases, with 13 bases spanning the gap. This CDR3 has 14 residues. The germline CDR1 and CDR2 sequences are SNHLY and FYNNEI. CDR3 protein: CASSENRADSPLHF. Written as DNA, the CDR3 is TGTGCCAGCAGTGAGAACAGGGCAGACTCACCCCTCCACTTT.

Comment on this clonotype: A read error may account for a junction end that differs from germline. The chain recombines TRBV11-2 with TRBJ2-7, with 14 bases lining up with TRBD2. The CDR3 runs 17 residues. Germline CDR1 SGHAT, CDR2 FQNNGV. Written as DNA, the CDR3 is TGTGCCAGCAACTTAGGGACTAGCGGGAGCATATCCTACGAGCAGTACTTC. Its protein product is CASNLGTSGSISYEQYF.

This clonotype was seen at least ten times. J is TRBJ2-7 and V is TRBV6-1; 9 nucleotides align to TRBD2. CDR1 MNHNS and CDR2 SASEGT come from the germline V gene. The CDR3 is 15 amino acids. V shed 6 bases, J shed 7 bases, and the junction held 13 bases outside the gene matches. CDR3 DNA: TGTGCCAGCAGAAAGATAGCGGGAGCCCCCGGGGAGCAGTACTTC. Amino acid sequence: CASRKIAGAPGEQYF.